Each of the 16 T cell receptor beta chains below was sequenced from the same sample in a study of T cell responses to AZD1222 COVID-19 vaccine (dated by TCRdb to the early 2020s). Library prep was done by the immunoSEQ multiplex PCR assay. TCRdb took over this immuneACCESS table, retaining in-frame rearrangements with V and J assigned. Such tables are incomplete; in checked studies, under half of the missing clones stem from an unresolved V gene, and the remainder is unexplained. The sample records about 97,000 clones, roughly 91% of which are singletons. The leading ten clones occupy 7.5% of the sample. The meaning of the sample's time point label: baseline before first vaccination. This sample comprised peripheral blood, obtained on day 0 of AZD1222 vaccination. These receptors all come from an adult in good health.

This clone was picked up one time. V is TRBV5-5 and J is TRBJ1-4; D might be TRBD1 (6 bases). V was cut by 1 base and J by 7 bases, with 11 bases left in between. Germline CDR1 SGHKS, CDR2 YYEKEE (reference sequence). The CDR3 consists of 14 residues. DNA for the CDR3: TGTGCCAGCAGCTTGCCCGGGGGCGGTGAAAAACTGTTTTTT. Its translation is CASSLPGGGEKLFF.

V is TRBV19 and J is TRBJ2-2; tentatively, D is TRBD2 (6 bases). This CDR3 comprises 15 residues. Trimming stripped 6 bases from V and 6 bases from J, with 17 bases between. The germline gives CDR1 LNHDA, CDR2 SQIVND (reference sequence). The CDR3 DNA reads TGTGCCAGTAGATCCCCGGGGGTAAGGTCCGGGGAGCTGTTTTTT. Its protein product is CASRSPGVRSGELFF.

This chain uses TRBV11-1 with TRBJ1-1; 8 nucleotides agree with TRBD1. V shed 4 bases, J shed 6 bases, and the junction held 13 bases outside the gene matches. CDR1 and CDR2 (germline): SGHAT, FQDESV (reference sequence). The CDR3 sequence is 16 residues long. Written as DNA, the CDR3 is TGTGCCAGCAGCTATTACCAGGGGGCGAAGGGCGCTGAAGCTTTCTTT. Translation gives CASSYYQGAKGAEAFF.

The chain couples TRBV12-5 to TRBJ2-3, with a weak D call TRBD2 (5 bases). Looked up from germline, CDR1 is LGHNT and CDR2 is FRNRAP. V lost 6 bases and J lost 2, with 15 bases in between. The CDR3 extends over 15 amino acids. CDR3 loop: CASGRKGRPTDTQYF. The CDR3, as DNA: TGTGCTAGTGGCAGAAAAGGGAGACCCACAGATACGCAGTATTTT. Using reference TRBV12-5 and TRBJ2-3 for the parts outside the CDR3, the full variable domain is DARVTQTPRHKVTEMGQEVTMRCQPILGHNTVFWYRQTMMQGLELLAYFRNRAPLDDSGMPKDRFSAEMPDATLATLKIQPSEPRDSAVYFCASGRKGRPTDTQYFGPGTRLTVL.

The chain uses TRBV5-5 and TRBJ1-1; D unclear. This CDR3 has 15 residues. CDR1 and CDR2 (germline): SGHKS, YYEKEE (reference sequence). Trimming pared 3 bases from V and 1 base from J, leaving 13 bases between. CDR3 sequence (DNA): TGTGCCAGCAGCTCCGCCTTGTGGGGGAACACTGAAGCTTTCTTT. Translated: CASSSALWGNTEAFF. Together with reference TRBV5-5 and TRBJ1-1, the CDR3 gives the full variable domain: DAGVTQSPTHLIKTRGQQVTLRCSPISGHKSVSWYQQVLGQGPQFIFQYYEKEERGRGNFPDRFSARQFPNYSSELNVNALLLGDSALYLCASSSALWGNTEAFFGQGTRLTVV.

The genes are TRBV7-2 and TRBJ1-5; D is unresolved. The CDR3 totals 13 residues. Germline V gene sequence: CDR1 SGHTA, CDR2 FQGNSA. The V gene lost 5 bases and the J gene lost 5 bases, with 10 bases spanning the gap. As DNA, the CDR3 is TGTGCCAGCAGCCCCTCCCACGATCAGCCCCAGCATTTT. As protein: CASSPSHDQPQHF.

Here the CDR3 DNA reads TGTGCCAGCAGCCCAGCCGGGGGCGCCAGGGGTGGAAACACCATATATTTT. It codes for CASSPAGGARGGNTIYF. V and J are TRBV9 and TRBJ1-3; D might be TRBD1 (6 bases). Per the germline V gene, CDR1 is SGDLS and CDR2 is YYNGEE. V lost 4 bases to trimming and J lost 3 bases, with 20 bases between them. The CDR3 spans 17 residues.

CDR3 in DNA: TGTGCCAGCGAGGGGTCGGTCAATCAGCCCCAGCATTTT. This gives the protein CASEGSVNQPQHF. The chain combines TRBV21-1 with TRBJ1-5. TRBV21-1 is given as a pseudogene. This CDR3 spans 13 amino acids.

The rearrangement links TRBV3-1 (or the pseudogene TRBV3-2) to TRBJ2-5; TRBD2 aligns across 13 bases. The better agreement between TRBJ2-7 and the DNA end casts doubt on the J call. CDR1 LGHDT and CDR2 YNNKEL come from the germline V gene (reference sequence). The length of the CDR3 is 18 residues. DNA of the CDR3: TGTGCCAGCAAACGATCCGGGACTAGCGGGACTTGCTCCTACGAGCAGTACTTC. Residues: CASKRSGTSGTCSYEQYF.

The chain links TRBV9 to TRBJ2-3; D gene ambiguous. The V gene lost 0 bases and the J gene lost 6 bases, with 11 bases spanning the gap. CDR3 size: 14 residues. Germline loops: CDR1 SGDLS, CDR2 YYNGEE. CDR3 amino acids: CASSVENVRDTQYF. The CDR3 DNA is TGTGCCAGCAGCGTAGAAAATGTCCGCGATACGCAGTATTTT.

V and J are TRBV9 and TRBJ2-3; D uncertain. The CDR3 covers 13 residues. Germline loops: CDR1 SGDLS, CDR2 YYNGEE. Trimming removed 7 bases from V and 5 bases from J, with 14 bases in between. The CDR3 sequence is CASGQVGRDTQYF. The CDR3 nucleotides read TGTGCCAGCGGGCAGGTAGGAAGAGATACGCAGTATTTT.

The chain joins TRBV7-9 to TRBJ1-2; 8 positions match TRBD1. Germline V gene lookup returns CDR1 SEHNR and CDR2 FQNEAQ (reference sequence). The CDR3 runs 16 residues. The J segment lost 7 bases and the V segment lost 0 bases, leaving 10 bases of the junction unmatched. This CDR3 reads CASSLAAGQVYVGYTF. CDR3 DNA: TGTGCCAGCAGCTTAGCTGCGGGACAGGTCTACGTTGGCTACACCTTC.

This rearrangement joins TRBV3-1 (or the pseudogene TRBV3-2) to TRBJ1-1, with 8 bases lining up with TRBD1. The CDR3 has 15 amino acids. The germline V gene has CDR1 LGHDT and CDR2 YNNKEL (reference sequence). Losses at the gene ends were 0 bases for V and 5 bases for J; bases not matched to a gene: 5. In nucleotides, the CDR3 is TGTGCCAGCAGCCAAGATCAGGGGGCGCAGACTGAAGCTTTCTTT. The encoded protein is CASSQDQGAQTEAFF.

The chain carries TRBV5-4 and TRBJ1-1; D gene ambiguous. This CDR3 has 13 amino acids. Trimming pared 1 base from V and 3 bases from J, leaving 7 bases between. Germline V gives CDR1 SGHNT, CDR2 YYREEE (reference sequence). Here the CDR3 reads CASSLRGDTEAFF. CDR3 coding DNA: TGTGCCAGCAGCTTGCGGGGAGACACTGAAGCTTTCTTT.

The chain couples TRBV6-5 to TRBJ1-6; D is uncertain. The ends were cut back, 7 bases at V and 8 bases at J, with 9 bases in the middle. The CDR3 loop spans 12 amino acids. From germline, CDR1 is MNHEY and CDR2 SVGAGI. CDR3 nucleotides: TGTGCCAGCAATCGCCTGGATTCACCCCTCCACTTT. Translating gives CASNRLDSPLHF.

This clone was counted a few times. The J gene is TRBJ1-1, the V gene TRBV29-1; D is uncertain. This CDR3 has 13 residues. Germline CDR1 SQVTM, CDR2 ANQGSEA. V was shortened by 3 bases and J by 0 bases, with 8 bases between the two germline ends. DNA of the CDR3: TGCAGCGTTGACAGTTTTATGAACACTGAAGCTTTCTTT. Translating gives CSVDSFMNTEAFF.